This T cell receptor beta chain was sequenced in a study of response to subunit inactivated influenza vaccine. TCRdb reprocessed the RT-PCR reads with MiXCR, giving one entry per CDR3 protein. This sample yields approximately 680,000 distinct CDR3 sequences, of which approximately 14% are seen a single time; approximately 10% belongs to the top ten. General study findings and limits: Authors suggested that a seasonal influenza vaccination recruits few new T cells each time.

In this sample, this clonotype turned up once. Its antigen is still unknown. The starting material was PBMCs from blood, obtained less than 13 days after vaccination. This TCR came from a man over 45 who received an inactivated influenza vaccine.

The CDR3 spells CASRRLGGRGEQYF. The CDR3 DNA is TGTGCCAGCCGTAGATTAGGCGGTAGGGGCGAGCAGTACTTC. The chain couples TRBV27 to TRBJ2-7; weak D call: TRBD1 (5 bases). Germline CDR1 reads MNHEY; CDR2 reads SMNVEV (reference sequence). V shed 8 bases and J shed 6 bases, with 20 bases lying between them. CDR3 size: 14 residues.